This T cell receptor (beta chain) stems from a study of shared clonotypes between healthy human individuals. The data were produced by immunoSEQ multiplex PCR, yet TCRdb's version contains in-frame clones alone and is incomplete. The table lists over 850,000 clones, around three quarters of them singletons. Trimming removed 4 bases at V and 3 bases at J, with 13 bases between. The germline V gene encodes CDR1 LNHDA and CDR2 SQIVND (reference sequence). The CDR3 runs to 14 residues. V is TRBV19 and J is TRBJ2-7; D possibly corresponds to TRBD2 (6 bases). The TCR originated in a man aged 18 to 29 in good health. Some clones in this sample may be carry-over from other donors' samples. Source material: memory CD4+ T cells from PBMCs. Subset defined: CD45RA-negative fraction. CDR3 coding DNA: TGTGCCAGTAGTAAATCGGACTACAACTACGAGCAGTACTTC. This sequence encodes CASSKSDYNYEQYF.